This is a list of T cell receptor beta chains from one sample in a study of long-term antiretroviral therapy in people with HIV. The assay was immunoSEQ multiplex PCR, and TCRdb's table has in-frame clones only and misses some. The table includes fewer than 15,000 clones, over 65% detected once. Sequences were derived from unsorted PBMCs, sampled 1.3 years after starting antiretroviral therapy. These TCRs come from a woman between 18 and 29 years old with HIV. The CDR3 runs from the conserved cysteine through the conserved F or W. D genes are given only for firm matches. Size is stated for part of the rows, as once, few or many counts, or as a class when the clone is expanded.

d_call	v_call	clone_size	j_call	cdr3_nt	cdr3_aa
.	TRBV30	once	TRBJ2-5	TGTGCCTGGACCCGGGGGGGACAGCTCCAAGAGACCCAGTACTTC	CAWTRGGQLQETQYF
TRBD1	TRBV29-1	.	TRBJ1-1	TGCAGCGCGCAGGGGGCGCCTACTGAAGCTTTCTTT	CSAQGAPTEAFF
.	TRBV6-5	.	TRBJ2-3	TGTGCCAGCAGGGTTGTAGCCTCCAGCACAGATACGCAGTATTTT	CASRVVASSTDTQYF
TRBD2	TRBV27	.	TRBJ2-7	TGTGCCAGCAGTTTATCGATGGGACTAGCGGTCTACGAGCAGTACTTC	CASSLSMGLAVYEQYF
.	TRBV30	.	TRBJ1-1	TGTGCCTGGAGTGTACCCCTTGCGAGCCGGCGTTACACTGAAGCTTTCTTT	CAWSVPLASRRYTEAFF
TRBD2	TRBV5-1	.	TRBJ2-1	TGCGCCAGCTCCGTTCCCCTAGCGGGGGGGGACAATGAGCAGTTCTTC	CASSVPLAGGDNEQFF
.	TRBV10-3	.	TRBJ1-1	TGTGCCATCGGAGGCTTTTCGATCCCGAACACTGAAGCTTTCTTT	CAIGGFSIPNTEAFF
TRBD1	TRBV2	.	TRBJ1-5	TGTGCCAGCAGTCCCGGACAGGGGGAGCAGCCCCAGCATTTT	CASSPGQGEQPQHF
TRBD1	TRBV6-5	.	TRBJ2-7	TGTGCCAGCAGGGCCGGGACAGGGGTCTACGAGCAGTACTTC	CASRAGTGVYEQYF
.	TRBV5-1	.	TRBJ2-7	TGCGCCAGCTTGGGACCAGGGGCTAGCTCCTACGAGCAGTACTTC	CASLGPGASSYEQYF
.	TRBV5-8	once	TRBJ1-1	TGTGCCAGCAGGGGGGGTAGGGTCGAAGCTTTCTTT	CASRGGRVEAFF
.	TRBV27	.	TRBJ2-1	TGTGCCAGCAGTTTCGGGGGTTCCAATGAGCAGTTCTTC	CASSFGGSNEQFF
TRBD1	TRBV7-3	.	TRBJ1-6	TGTGCCAGCAGCTCCGGTCCAGGGGGTAGTTCACCCCTCCACTTT	CASSSGPGGSSPLHF
.	TRBV7-3	.	TRBJ1-2	TGTGCCAGCAGCTTAAACGGTGTTGATGGCTACACCTTC	CASSLNGVDGYTF
.	TRBV18	.	TRBJ1-3	TGTGCCAGCTTACCCCAGGGGAGCTCTGGAAACACCATATATTTT	CASLPQGSSGNTIYF
.	TRBV5-1	.	TRBJ1-1	TGCGCCAGCAGCTTGGATTTTGGGGCATTTGAAGCTTTCTTT	CASSLDFGAFEAFF
.	TRBV2	.	TRBJ1-1	TGTGCCAGCAGGGATCCGGGACATCTCTACACTGAAGCTTTCTTT	CASRDPGHLYTEAFF
.	TRBV20-1	.	TRBJ1-2	TGCAGTGCTAGAGATGATGGCTACACCTTC	CSARDDGYTF
.	TRBV30	.	TRBJ2-7	TGTGCCTGGAGTGTAACGCCGTACGAGCAGTACTTC	CAWSVTPYEQYF
TRBD2	TRBV7-2	medium-sized	TRBJ2-7	TGTGCCAGCAGCTTAGCCCCCCCCAGCGGGGGTTCCTACGAGCAGTACTTC	CASSLAPPSGGSYEQYF
.	TRBV19	.	TRBJ2-7	TGTGCCAGTAGTACCAGCGCGGCGGCCTACGAGCAGTACTTC	CASSTSAAAYEQYF
.	TRBV30	.	TRBJ2-7	TGTGCCTGGAGCACCGCCTACGAGCAGTACTTC	CAWSTAYEQYF
.	TRBV27	.	TRBJ1-2	TGTGCCAGCAGTTTATTTCGGGACCCCAACTATGGCTACACCTTC	CASSLFRDPNYGYTF
TRBD2	TRBV18	.	TRBJ2-1	TGTGCCAGCTCACGACCCGAGCGGGGGGGATGGCGCAATGAGCAGTTCTTC	CASSRPERGGWRNEQFF
.	TRBV27	few	TRBJ1-1	TGTGCCAGCAGTTTATGGTACAGCTCGAACACTGAAGCTTTCTTT	CASSLWYSSNTEAFF
TRBD1	TRBV4-3	.	TRBJ1-1	TGCGCCAGCAGCCAAGGGACACAGGGGATGAACACTGAAGCTTTCTTT	CASSQGTQGMNTEAFF
.	TRBV7-9	medium-sized	TRBJ1-5	TGTGCCAGCAGCAGCACAGGGTCGGGCAATCAGCCCCAGCATTTT	CASSSTGSGNQPQHF
.	TRBV28	.	TRBJ1-4	TGTGCCAGCAGTTTGGGCCAAAAGCTCGGAAAACTGTTTTTT	CASSLGQKLGKLFF
.	TRBV29-1	.	TRBJ2-1	TGCAGCGTAGTACAACATGAGCAGTTCTTC	CSVVQHEQFF